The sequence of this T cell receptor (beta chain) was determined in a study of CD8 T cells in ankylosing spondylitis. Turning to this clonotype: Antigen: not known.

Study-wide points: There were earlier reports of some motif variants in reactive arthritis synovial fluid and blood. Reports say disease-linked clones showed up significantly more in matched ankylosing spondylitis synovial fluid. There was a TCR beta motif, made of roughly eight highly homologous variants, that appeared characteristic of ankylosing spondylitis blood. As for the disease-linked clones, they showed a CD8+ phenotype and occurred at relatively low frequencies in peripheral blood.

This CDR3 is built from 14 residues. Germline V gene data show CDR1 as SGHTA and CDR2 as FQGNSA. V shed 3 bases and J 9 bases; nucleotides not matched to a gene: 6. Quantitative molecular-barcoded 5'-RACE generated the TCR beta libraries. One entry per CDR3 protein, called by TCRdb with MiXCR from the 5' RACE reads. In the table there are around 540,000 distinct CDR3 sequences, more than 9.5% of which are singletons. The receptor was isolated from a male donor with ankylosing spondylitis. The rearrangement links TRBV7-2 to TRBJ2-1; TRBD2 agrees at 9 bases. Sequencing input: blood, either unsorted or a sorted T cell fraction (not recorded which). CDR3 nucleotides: TGTGCCAGCAGCTTTGGGACTAGCTATAGTGAGCAGTTCTTC. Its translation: CASSFGTSYSEQFF. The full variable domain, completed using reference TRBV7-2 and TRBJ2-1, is GAGVSQSPSNKVTEKGKDVELRCDPISGHTALYWYRQSLGQGLEFLIYFQGNSAPDKSGLPSDRFSAERTGGSVSTLTIQRTQQEDSAVYLCASSFGTSYSEQFFGPGTRLTVL.